This T cell receptor (beta chain) comes out of a study of vaccination and CD4 T cells after COVID-19. Looking at the study overall: Comprising six males and four females, the convalescent participants counted two Hispanic individuals among them.

Germline V gene data show CDR1 as MNHNS and CDR2 as SASEGT. This CDR3 spans 18 amino acids. Trimming stripped 6 bases from V and 0 bases from J, with 18 bases between. Treatment of the sample: roughly ten-day PBMC culture with coronavirus spike peptide pools or control peptides (ViraFEST assay). It was before the COVID-19 pandemic (2011-2018) that the unexposed donor's CD4+ T cells were collected. This clonotype was detected only a few times. Its specificity is not known. Sequencing of the DNA from cultured CD4+ T cells was carried out with the Oncomine TCR Beta short-read assay. One entry per CDR3 protein, called by TCRdb with MiXCR from the PCR reads. The data contain about 7,000 distinct CDR3 sequences, around 33% of them singletons. Broader study findings: Within the convalescent patients, spike mono-reactivity was found in 304 of 307 vaccine-specific clones.

The sequencing sample was made of CD4+ T cells from blood, cultured in vitro. V is TRBV6-1 and J is TRBJ1-6; D remains ambiguous. The clonotype was recovered from a human donor in good health. The CDR3 DNA sequence: TGTGCCAGCAGGGGCGGGCTGGAGGGAAGCTCCTATAATTCACCCCTCCACTTT. Its translation: CASRGGLEGSSYNSPLHF.